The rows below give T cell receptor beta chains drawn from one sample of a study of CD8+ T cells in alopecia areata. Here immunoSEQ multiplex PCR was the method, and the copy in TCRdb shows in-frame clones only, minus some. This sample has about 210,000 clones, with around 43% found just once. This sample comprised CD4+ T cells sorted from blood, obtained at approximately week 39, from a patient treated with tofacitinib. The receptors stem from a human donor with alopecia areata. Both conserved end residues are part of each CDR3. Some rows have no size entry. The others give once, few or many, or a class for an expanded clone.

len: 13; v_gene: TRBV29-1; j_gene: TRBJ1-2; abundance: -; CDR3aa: CSVAQGAFWGYTF
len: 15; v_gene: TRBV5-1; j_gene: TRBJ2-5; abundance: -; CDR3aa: CASHLTTVNQETQYF
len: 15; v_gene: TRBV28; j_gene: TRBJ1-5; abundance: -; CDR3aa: CASSLGQGVDQPQHF
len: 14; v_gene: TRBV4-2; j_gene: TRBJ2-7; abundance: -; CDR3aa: CASSSRDRVYEQYF
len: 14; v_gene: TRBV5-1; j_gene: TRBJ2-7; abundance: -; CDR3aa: CASSSRYLGDEQYF
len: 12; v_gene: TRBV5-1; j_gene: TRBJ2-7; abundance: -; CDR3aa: CASSILTGPPHF
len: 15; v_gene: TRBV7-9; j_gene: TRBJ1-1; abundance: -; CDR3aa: CASSLLTGLNTEAFF
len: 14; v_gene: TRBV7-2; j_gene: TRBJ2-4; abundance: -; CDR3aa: CASSPTGAKNIQYF
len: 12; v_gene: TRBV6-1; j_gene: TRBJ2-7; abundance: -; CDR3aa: CASSEADFPQYF
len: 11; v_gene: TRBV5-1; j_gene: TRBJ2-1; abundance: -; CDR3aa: CASSLVRELFF
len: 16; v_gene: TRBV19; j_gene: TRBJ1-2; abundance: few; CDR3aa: CASSIPLEPANYGYTF
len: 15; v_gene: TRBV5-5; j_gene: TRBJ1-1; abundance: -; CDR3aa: CASSQTGGSNTEAFF
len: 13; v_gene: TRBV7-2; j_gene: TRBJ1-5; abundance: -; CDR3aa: CASSLSAGNPQHF
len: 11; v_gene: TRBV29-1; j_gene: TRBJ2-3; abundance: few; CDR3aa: CSVEVSDTQYF
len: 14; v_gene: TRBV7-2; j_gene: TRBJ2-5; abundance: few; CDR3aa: CASSTLWGKETQYF
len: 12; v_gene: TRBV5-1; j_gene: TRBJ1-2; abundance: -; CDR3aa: CASSLDVRGYTF
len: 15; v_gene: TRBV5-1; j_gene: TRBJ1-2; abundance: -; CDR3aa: CASSPRDTHNYGYTF
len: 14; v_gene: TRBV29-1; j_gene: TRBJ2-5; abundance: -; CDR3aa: CSVASTSGEGTQYF
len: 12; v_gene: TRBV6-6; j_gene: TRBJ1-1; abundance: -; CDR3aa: CASSFRNTEAFF
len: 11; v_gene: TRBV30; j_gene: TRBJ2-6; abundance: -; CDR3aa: CAWHGANVLTF
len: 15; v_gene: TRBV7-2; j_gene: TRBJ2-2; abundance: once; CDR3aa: CASSLALGGSGELFF
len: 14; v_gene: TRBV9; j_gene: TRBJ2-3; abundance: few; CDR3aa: CASSVTTRTDTQYF
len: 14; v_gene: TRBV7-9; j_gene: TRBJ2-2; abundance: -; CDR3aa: CASRPAANTGELFF